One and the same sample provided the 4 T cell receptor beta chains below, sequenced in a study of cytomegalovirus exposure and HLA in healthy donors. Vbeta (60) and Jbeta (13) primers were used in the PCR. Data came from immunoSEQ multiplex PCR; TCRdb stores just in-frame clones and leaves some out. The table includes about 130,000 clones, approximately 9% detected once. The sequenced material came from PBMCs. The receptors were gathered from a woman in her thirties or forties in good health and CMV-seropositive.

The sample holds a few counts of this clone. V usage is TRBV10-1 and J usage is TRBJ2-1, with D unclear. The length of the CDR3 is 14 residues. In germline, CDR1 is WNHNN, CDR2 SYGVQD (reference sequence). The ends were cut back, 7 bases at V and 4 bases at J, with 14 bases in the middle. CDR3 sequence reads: CASTARGQYNEQFF. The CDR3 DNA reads TGCGCCAGCACAGCTAGAGGTCAGTACAATGAGCAGTTCTTC.

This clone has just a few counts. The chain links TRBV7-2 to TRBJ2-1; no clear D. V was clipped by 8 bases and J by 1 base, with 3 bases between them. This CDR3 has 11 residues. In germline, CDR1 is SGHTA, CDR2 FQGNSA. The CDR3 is CASPSYNEQFF. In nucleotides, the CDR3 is TGTGCCAGCCCGTCCTACAATGAGCAGTTCTTC.

The DNA for the CDR3 is TGTGCCAGCAGTCGCCGGGACAGGGCCGATGGCTACACCTTC. Its translation: CASSRRDRADGYTF. This chain uses TRBV6-5 with TRBJ1-2; 9 nucleotides agree with TRBD1. The V gene's germline CDR1 is MNHEY and CDR2 SVGAGI. Unmatched junction bases numbered 7, after V lost 5 bases and J lost 6 bases. The CDR3 length is 14 residues.

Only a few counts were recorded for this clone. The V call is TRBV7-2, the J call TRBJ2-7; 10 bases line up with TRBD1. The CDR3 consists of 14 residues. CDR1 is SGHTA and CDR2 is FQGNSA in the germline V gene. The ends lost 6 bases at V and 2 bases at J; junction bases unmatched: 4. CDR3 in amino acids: CASSPDRGPYEQYF. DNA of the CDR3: TGTGCCAGCAGTCCCGACAGGGGGCCCTACGAGCAGTACTTC.